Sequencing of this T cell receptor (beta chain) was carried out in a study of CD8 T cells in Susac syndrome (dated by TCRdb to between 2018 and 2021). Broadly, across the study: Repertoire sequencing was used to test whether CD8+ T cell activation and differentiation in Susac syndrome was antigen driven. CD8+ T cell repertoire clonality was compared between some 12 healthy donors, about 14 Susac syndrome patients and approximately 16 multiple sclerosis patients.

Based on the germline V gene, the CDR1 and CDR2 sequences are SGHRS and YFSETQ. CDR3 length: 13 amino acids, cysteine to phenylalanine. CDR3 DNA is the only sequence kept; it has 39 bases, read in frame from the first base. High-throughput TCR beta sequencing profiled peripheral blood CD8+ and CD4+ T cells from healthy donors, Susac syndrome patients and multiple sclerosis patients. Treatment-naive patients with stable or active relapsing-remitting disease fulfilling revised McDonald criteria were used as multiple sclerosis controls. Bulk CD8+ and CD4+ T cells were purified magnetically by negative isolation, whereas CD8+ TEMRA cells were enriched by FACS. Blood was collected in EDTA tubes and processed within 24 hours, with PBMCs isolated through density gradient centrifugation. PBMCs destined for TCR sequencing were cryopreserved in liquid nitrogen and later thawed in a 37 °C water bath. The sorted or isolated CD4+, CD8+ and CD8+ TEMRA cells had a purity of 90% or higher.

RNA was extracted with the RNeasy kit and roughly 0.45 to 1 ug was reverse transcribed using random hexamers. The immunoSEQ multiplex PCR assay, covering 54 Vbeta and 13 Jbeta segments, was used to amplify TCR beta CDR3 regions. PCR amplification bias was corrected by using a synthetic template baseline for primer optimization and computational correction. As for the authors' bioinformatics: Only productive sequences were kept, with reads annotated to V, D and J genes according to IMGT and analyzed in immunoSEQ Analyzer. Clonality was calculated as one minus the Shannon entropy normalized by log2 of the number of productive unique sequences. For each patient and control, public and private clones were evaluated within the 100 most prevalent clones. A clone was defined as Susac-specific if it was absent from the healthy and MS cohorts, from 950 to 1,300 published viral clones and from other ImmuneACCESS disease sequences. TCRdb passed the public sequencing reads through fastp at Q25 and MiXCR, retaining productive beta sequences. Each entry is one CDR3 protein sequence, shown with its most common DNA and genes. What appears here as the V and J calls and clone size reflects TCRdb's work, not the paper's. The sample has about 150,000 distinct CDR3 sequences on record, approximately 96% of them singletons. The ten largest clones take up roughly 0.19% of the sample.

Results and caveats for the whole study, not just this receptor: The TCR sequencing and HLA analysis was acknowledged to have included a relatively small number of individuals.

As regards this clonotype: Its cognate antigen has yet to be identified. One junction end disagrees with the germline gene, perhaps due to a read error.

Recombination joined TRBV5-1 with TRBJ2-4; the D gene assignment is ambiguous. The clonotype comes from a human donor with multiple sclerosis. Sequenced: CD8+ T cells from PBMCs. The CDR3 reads CTSSLRSWDIQYF. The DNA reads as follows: TGCACCAGCAGCTTAAGGAGCTGGGACATTCAGTACTTC.